These 19 T cell receptor beta chains share one sample of origin, sequenced in a study of shared clonotypes between healthy human individuals. In the naive CD8 group, cells lacked CD45RO and were positively selected for CCR7, so terminally differentiated effector memory CD45RA+ cells were left out. The assay was immunoSEQ multiplex PCR, and TCRdb's table has in-frame clones only and misses some. The table records about 2.1 million clones, approximately 92% of them present only once. The sample was naive CD8+ T cells from PBMCs. Every receptor here comes from a young man in good health. Some clones in this sample may be carry-over from other donors' samples.

CDR3 sequence: CASSLGFSKETQYF. The CDR3, as DNA: TGTGCCAGCAGTTTAGGTTTCTCCAAGGAGACCCAGTACTTC. The gene calls are TRBV27 and TRBJ2-5, with unresolved D. CDR3 length equals 14 residues. Trimming removed 2 bases from V and 5 bases from J, with 12 bases in between. The germline V gene has CDR1 MNHEY and CDR2 SMNVEV (reference sequence).

This clone was picked up a small number of times. This sequence joins TRBV7-9 and TRBJ1-5, with 7 bases fitting TRBD1. In germline, CDR1 is SEHNR, CDR2 FQNEAQ (reference sequence). The ends lost 4 bases at V and 6 bases at J; junction bases unmatched: 6. CDR3 length: 14 amino acids. The CDR3 DNA sequence: TGTGCCAGCAGCTCAGGGGGATGGAGTCAGCCCCAGCATTTT. This gives the protein CASSSGGWSQPQHF.

V usage is TRBV28 and J usage is TRBJ1-5, with a tentative D call TRBD1 (5 bases). The CDR3 is 17 residues long. Germline V gene lookup returns CDR1 MDHEN and CDR2 SYDVKM. The V end lost 1 base, the J end lost 4 bases, and 17 bases lay between the germline ends. CDR3 sequence (DNA): TGTGCCAGCAGTTTATCTGACTGGACTGGGGGAAATCAGCCCCAGCATTTT. Protein sequence: CASSLSDWTGGNQPQHF.

The chain links TRBV25-1 to TRBJ2-1; 9 bases line up with TRBD2. Germline-derived CDR1 and CDR2 are MGHDK and SYGVNS. Germline trimming cut 6 bases from V and 7 bases from J; bases unmatched to any gene: 10. The CDR3 is made up of 15 amino acids. The CDR3 region is CASSQTSGVGNEQFF. The CDR3 DNA sequence: TGTGCCAGCAGCCAGACTAGCGGAGTGGGTAATGAGCAGTTCTTC.

The chain couples TRBV10-3 to TRBJ2-7; TRBD1 agrees at 8 bases. Germline V lookup: CDR1 ENHRY, CDR2 SYGVKD. V lost 6 bases to trimming and J lost 0 bases; unmatched junction nucleotides: 4. The CDR3 spans 14 residues. The CDR3 reads CAIRGQDTSYEQYF. The CDR3 region has the DNA TGTGCCATCAGGGGACAGGACACCTCCTACGAGCAGTACTTC.

The V and J genes are TRBV27 and TRBJ2-2; 8 positions match TRBD2. CDR3 length equals 15 residues. Trimming removed 5 bases from V and 4 bases from J; junction bases left unmatched: 6. Germline V gives CDR1 MNHEY, CDR2 SMNVEV (reference sequence). CDR3 sequence: CASSPILAVTGELFF. DNA of the CDR3: TGTGCCAGCAGTCCCATACTAGCGGTCACCGGGGAGCTGTTTTTT.

The rearrangement joins TRBV28 to TRBJ2-1; 7 bases line up with TRBD2. There are 14 residues in the CDR3. CDR1 is MDHEN and CDR2 is SYDVKM in the germline V gene. V shed 3 bases and J 7 bases; nucleotides not matched to a gene: 6. CDR3 DNA sequence: TGTGCCAGCAGTTTTGCGGGAGAGGGGAATGAGCAGTTCTTC. As protein: CASSFAGEGNEQFF.

The V gene is TRBV19, the J gene TRBJ2-2; 8 bases are shared with TRBD2. Germline trimming cut 3 bases from V and 6 bases from J; bases unmatched to any gene: 9. Germline V gene data show CDR1 as LNHDA and CDR2 as SQIVND (reference sequence). The CDR3 has 16 residues. CDR3 sequence: CASSMEPGLVAGELFF. CDR3 in DNA: TGTGCCAGTAGTATGGAACCGGGACTAGTGGCCGGGGAGCTGTTTTTT.

The gene calls are TRBV4-2 and TRBJ1-1; a weak D match, TRBD1 (6 bases). This CDR3 contains 13 residues. CDR1 is LGHNA, CDR2 YNFKEQ, per germline. With 2 bases removed from V and 4 bases from J, the gap between germline ends came to 8 bases. The CDR3 DNA reads as TGTGCCAGCAGCCAACGCAGGGGCACTGAAGCTTTCTTT. This codes for CASSQRRGTEAFF.

The genes are TRBV30 and TRBJ2-1, with TRBD2 identical over 10 bases. The trim removed 2 bases at V and 7 bases at J, leaving 8 bases unmatched. In germline, CDR1 is GTSNPN, CDR2 SVGIG (reference sequence). CDR3 size: 15 residues. The CDR3 loop reads CAWSSSGSYYNEQFF. The CDR3 DNA reads TGTGCCTGGAGTTCTAGCGGGAGTTATTATAATGAGCAGTTCTTC.

The CDR3, as DNA: TGTGCCAGCAGTGAACAGGGGTTAGGGCCCCAGCATTTT. Protein sequence: CASSEQGLGPQHF. The genes are TRBV25-1 and TRBJ1-5, with D perhaps matching TRBD1 (6 bases). CDR3 length: 13 residues. V was trimmed by 2 bases and J by 9 bases, leaving 11 bases between them. The V gene's germline CDR1 is MGHDK and CDR2 SYGVNS.

The chain links TRBV2 to TRBJ2-7; D call uncertain. The CDR3 consists of 12 residues. V shed 7 bases and J shed 3 bases, with 10 bases lying between them. Germline V gene sequence: CDR1 SNHLY, CDR2 FYNNEI. This CDR3 is CASTGSFYEQYF. CDR3 DNA: TGTGCCAGCACGGGTAGCTTCTACGAGCAGTACTTC.

The V gene is TRBV28, the J gene TRBJ1-1; no firm D call. There are 15 residues in the CDR3. Germline V gene data show CDR1 as MDHEN and CDR2 as SYDVKM. V was cut by 2 bases and J by 0 bases, with 10 bases left in between. The CDR3 DNA sequence: TGTGCCAGCAGTTTAAGCCCGGGAGTGAACACTGAAGCTTTCTTT. Its protein is CASSLSPGVNTEAFF.

This sequence joins TRBV7-6 and TRBJ2-3; D gene unclear. The length of the CDR3 is 14 residues. Germline V gives CDR1 SGHVS, CDR2 FNYEAQ. The V gene lost 1 base and the J gene lost 3 bases, with 8 bases spanning the gap. The CDR3 loop is CASSLGSGTDTQYF. DNA of the CDR3: TGTGCCAGCAGCTTAGGGTCCGGGACAGATACGCAGTATTTT. Supplemented by reference TRBV7-6 and TRBJ2-3, the full variable domain reads GAGVSQSPRYKVTKRGQDVALRCDPISGHVSLYWYRQALGQGPEFLTYFNYEAQQDKSGLPNDRFSAERPEGSISTLTIQRTEQRDSAMYRCASSLGSGTDTQYFGPGTRLTVL.

V gene TRBV9 combines with J gene TRBJ1-1; a possible D gene is TRBD1 (5 bases). Trimming stripped 3 bases from V and 1 base from J, with 16 bases between. The CDR3 contains 16 residues. The germline gives CDR1 SGDLS, CDR2 YYNGEE. CDR3 bases: TGTGCCAGCAGCGGCTACGAAATGGGGGGGAACACTGAAGCTTTCTTT. This encodes CASSGYEMGGNTEAFF.

The V gene is TRBV5-5, the J gene TRBJ2-7; D possibly corresponds to TRBD1 (5 bases). From germline, CDR1 is SGHKS and CDR2 YYEKEE (reference sequence). The CDR3 is made up of 14 amino acids. The V end was cut by 0 bases, the J end by 5 bases, with 12 bases between. The CDR3 reads CASSLVGRPNEQYF. DNA for the CDR3: TGTGCCAGCAGCTTGGTGGGGCGGCCTAACGAGCAGTACTTC.

V gene TRBV21-1 combines with J gene TRBJ2-7. TRBV21-1 is a pseudogene locus. The CDR3 is 13 residues long. The CDR3 here is CASSKAPDHEQYF. In nucleotides, the CDR3 is TGTGCCAGCAGCAAAGCCCCAGACCACGAGCAGTACTTC.

As to this clone: Other DNA sequences of this sample code for an identical CDR3. The gene calls are TRBV27 and TRBJ1-2; no firm D call. The CDR3 is 13 amino acids. CDR1 is MNHEY, CDR2 SMNVEV, per germline (reference sequence). Trimming pared 5 bases from V and 0 bases from J, leaving 7 bases between. CDR3 sequence (DNA): TGTGCCAGCAGTCTGACACCTAACTATGGCTACACCTTC. Translated: CASSLTPNYGYTF.

This sequence joins TRBV7-8 and TRBJ1-5; D remains unclear. The V and J ends lost 4 bases and 1 base respectively, with 14 bases between them. The CDR3 length is 16 residues. Germline CDR1 and CDR2: SGHVS and FQNEAQ. CDR3 in amino acids: CASSSLPGRSNQPQHF. CDR3 coding DNA: TGTGCCAGCAGCTCCCTCCCCGGGAGAAGCAATCAGCCCCAGCATTTT.